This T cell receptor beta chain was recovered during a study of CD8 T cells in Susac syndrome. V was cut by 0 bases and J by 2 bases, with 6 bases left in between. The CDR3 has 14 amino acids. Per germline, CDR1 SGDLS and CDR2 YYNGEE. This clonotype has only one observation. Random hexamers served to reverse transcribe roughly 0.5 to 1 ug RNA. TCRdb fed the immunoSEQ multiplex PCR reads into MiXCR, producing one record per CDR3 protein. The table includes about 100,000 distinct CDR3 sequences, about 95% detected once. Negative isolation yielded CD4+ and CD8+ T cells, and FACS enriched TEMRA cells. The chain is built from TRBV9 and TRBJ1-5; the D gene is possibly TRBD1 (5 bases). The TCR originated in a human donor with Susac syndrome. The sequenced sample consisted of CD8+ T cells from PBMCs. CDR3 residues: CASSVGGGNQPQHF. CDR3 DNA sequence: TGTGCCAGCAGCGTAGGGGGGGGCAATCAGCCCCAGCATTTT. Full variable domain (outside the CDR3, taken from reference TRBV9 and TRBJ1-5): DSGVTQTPKHLITATGQRVTLRCSPRSGDLSVYWYQQSLDQGLQFLIQYYNGEERAKGNILERFSAQQFPDLHSELNLSSLELGDSALYFCASSVGGGNQPQHFGDGTRLSIL.